This T cell receptor beta chain was identified during a study of cytomegalovirus exposure and HLA in healthy donors. For the study at large: Roughly 80 million unique TCRs from HLA-typed donors were held in an early data release. Study results and limitations: Researchers reported from a later analysis that most CMV-associated TCR beta chains appeared HLA-restricted. What was likely a sequencing artifact was a cluster of highly shared sequence variants. Trimming of TCR beta V- and J-genes showed a link, identified in a later analysis, to a missense DCLRE1C variant.

The primer mix had 60 Vbeta and 13 Jbeta primers. TCRdb keeps only in-frame clones here, not all; method: immunoSEQ multiplex PCR. The top ten hold roughly 0.66% of the sample, which has 200,000 to 250,000 clones, over 80% seen once. This clone was picked up a small number of times. Its cognate antigen is unknown. The CDR3 consists of 15 residues. CDR1 is MGHRA, CDR2 YSYEKL, per germline. Unmatched junction bases numbered 4, after V lost 4 bases and J lost 4 bases. Specimen: PBMCs. V and J are TRBV4-1 and TRBJ2-7; 13 positions agree with TRBD2. The receptor's source is a boy between 2 and 10 years old in good health and CMV-seronegative. CDR3 coding DNA: TGCGCCAGCAGCCTACGACTAGCGGGAGGTTACGAGCAGTACTTC. Encoded protein: CASSLRLAGGYEQYF.